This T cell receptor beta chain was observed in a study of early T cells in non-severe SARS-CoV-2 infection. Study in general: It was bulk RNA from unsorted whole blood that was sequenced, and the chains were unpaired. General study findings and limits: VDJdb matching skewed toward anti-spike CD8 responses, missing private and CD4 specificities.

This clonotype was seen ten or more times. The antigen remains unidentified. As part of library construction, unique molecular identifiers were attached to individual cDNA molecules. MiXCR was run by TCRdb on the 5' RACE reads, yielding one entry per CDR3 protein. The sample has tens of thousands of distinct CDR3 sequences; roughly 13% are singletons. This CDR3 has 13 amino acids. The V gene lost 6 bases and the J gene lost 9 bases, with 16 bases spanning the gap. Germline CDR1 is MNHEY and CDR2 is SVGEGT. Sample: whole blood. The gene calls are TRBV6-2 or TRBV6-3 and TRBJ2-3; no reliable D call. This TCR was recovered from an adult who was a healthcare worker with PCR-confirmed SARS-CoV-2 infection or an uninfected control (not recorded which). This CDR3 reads CASRGGVRPTQYF. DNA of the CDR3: TGTGCCAGCAGAGGCGGAGTTCGTCCCACGCAGTATTTT.